The 22 T cell receptor beta chains in this list originate from one sample, sequenced in a study of response to subunit inactivated influenza vaccine. TCRdb re-analysed the RT-PCR reads in MiXCR, keeping a single row per CDR3 protein. The sample has around 490,000 distinct CDR3 sequences, less than 10% seen once. The source material was PBMCs from blood, sampled around 25 months after vaccination. Receptors originate from a man aged 45 to 70 who received an inactivated influenza vaccine.

The chain recombines TRBV13 with TRBJ1-1, with TRBD1 identical over 8 bases. CDR1 PRHDT and CDR2 FYEKMQ come from the germline V gene (reference sequence). This CDR3 contains 14 residues. Unmatched junction bases numbered 4, after V lost 1 base and J lost 6 bases. The CDR3 nucleotides read TGTGCCAGCAGCTTAGAGGGACAGGTCGCTGAAGCTTTCTTT. This translates into CASSLEGQVAEAFF.

The rearrangement uses TRBV4-2 and TRBJ2-7, with D unclear. CDR3 size: 14 residues. The ends were cut back, 0 bases at V and 0 bases at J, with 6 bases in the middle. The germline V gene encodes CDR1 LGHNA and CDR2 YNFKEQ. The CDR3 protein is CASSQDHSSYEQYF. CDR3 coding DNA: TGTGCCAGCAGCCAAGACCACAGCTCCTACGAGCAGTACTTC.

This clonotype was detected a few times. The CDR3 is CASSQEFLGEKLFF. In nucleotides, the CDR3 is TGTGCCAGCAGCCAAGAGTTCCTGGGAGAAAAACTGTTTTTT. The chain employs TRBV4-2 and TRBJ1-4, with D uncertain. Germline CDR1 LGHNA, CDR2 YNFKEQ. Trimming shortened V by 0 bases and J by 8 bases, and 10 bases separated the two germline ends. The CDR3 has 14 residues.

This clonotype has more than one count but fewer than ten. The chain couples TRBV6-1 to TRBJ2-7; TRBD1 aligns across 9 bases. This CDR3 is 15 amino acids long. Germline-derived CDR1 and CDR2 are MNHNS and SASEGT. The V segment lost 6 bases and the J segment 0 bases; nucleotides outside the gene matches: 6. For the CDR3, the DNA is TGTGCCAGCAGAGGGACAGGGTACCTCTCCTACGAGCAGTACTTC. It encodes CASRGTGYLSYEQYF.

This clonotype was observed a few times. This chain connects TRBV5-1 to TRBJ2-5, with no clear D. The length of the CDR3 is 13 residues. CDR1 is SGHRS and CDR2 is YFSETQ in the germline V gene. V lost 5 bases and J lost 3, with 11 bases in between. For the CDR3, the DNA is TGCGCCAGCAGTCAAAGGTTGGAAGAGACCCAGTACTTC. It translates to CASSQRLEETQYF.

This clonotype came up many times. The chain links TRBV7-9 to TRBJ2-7, with 7 bases lining up with TRBD2. The CDR3 totals 14 residues. Germline V lookup: CDR1 SEHNR, CDR2 FQNEAQ (reference sequence). Trimming cost V 5 bases and J 2 bases; bases outside gene matches: 6. DNA of the CDR3: TGTGCCAGCAGCCGCGGCGGGGGTCCCTACGAGCAGTACTTC. The encoded protein is CASSRGGGPYEQYF.

The V call is TRBV12-3 or TRBV12-4, the J call TRBJ2-6; TRBD1 agrees at 10 bases. Losses at the gene ends were 9 bases for V and 1 base for J; bases not matched to a gene: 18. The CDR3 consists of 20 residues. The CDR3 sequence: CARKTGGRAIPLSGANVLTF. CDR3 in DNA: TGTGCCAGGAAGACAGGGGGCAGGGCCATTCCGTTATCTGGGGCCAACGTCCTGACTTTC.

The chain employs TRBV12-3 or TRBV12-4 and TRBJ1-6; D unclear. V lost 2 bases and J 8 bases, leaving 7 bases between the germline ends. The CDR3 contains 13 residues. The CDR3 is CASSLYTHSPLHF. The DNA for the CDR3 is TGTGCCAGCAGTTTATATACCCATTCACCCCTCCACTTT.

The chain links TRBV7-2 to TRBJ1-2, with D possibly being TRBD1 (5 bases). Trimming removed 7 bases from V and 4 bases from J, with 10 bases in between. The germline gives CDR1 SGHTA, CDR2 FQGNSA. This CDR3 region has 12 residues. CDR3 region: CASTRDLYGYTF. The CDR3 nucleotides read TGTGCCAGCACCAGGGACCTCTATGGCTACACCTTC.

The table lists this clonotype with many counts. The genes are TRBV20-1 and TRBJ2-1, with 9 bases matching TRBD1. The CDR3 totals 14 residues. Germline CDR1 DFQATT, CDR2 SNEGSKA (reference sequence). CDR3 DNA: TGCAGCGCCTACAGGGGGCATCTATACAATGAGCAGTTCTTC. It translates to CSAYRGHLYNEQFF.

The chain has TRBV29-1 and TRBJ2-5, with D uncertain. Trimming took off 4 bases at V and 1 base at J, with 13 bases between the two ends. Germline values: CDR1 SQVTM, CDR2 ANQGSEA. CDR3 length: 14 amino acids. In DNA form, the CDR3 reads TGCAGCGTTGCCAGAGGATCCCTCCAAGAGACCCAGTACTTC. Its protein product is CSVARGSLQETQYF.

The table lists this clonotype with a few counts. V is TRBV6-1 and J is TRBJ1-5; no clear D gene. Looked up from germline, CDR1 is MNHNS and CDR2 is SASEGT. CDR3 size: 14 residues. Trimming stripped 2 bases from V and 4 bases from J, with 9 bases between. This chain's CDR3 is CASSESGLNQPQHF. In nucleotides, the CDR3 is TGTGCCAGCAGTGAATCCGGCCTAAATCAGCCCCAGCATTTT.

At least ten counts were recorded for this clonotype. CDR3 in DNA: TGTGCCAGCAGTGCCTCGACAGGGTCCCCTTCCACAGATACGCAGTATTTT. It codes for CASSASTGSPSTDTQYF. V and J are TRBV28 and TRBJ2-3; TRBD1 matches 7 bases. V trimming: 5 bases; J trimming: 2 bases; junction bases outside the gene matches: 13. Germline loops: CDR1 MDHEN, CDR2 SYDVKM. The length of the CDR3 is 17 residues.

This chain uses TRBV5-5 with TRBJ2-7; tentatively, D is TRBD1 (6 bases). CDR1 is SGHKS and CDR2 is YYEKEE in the germline V gene (reference sequence). Trimming shortened V by 4 bases and J by 2 bases, and 13 bases separated the two germline ends. This CDR3 is built from 14 residues. The CDR3 DNA reads TGTGCCAGCAGCGGGACATCGCGTGCCTACGAGCAGTACTTC. It encodes CASSGTSRAYEQYF.

This clonotype was observed at least ten times. The chain carries TRBV10-3 and TRBJ2-1; 7 bases map to TRBD1. The CDR3 is made up of 15 amino acids. V lost 10 bases to trimming and J lost 0 bases; unmatched junction nucleotides: 9. Per germline, CDR1 ENHRY and CDR2 SYGVKD. The CDR3 loop is CASAPGQSSYNEQFF. The CDR3 DNA reads as TGTGCCAGCGCTCCGGGACAGAGCTCCTACAATGAGCAGTTCTTC.

The gene calls are TRBV28 and TRBJ2-7; 9 bases fit TRBD2. The germline V gene has CDR1 MDHEN and CDR2 SYDVKM. CDR3 length equals 17 residues. Trimming took 6 bases from V and 1 from J; bases not matched to a gene: 13. CDR3 bases: TGTGCCAGCAGGTTGCGCTCCCTTAGCGGGGGATCCTACGAGCAGTACTTC. This translates into CASRLRSLSGGSYEQYF.

J is TRBJ1-1 and V is TRBV29-1, with D possibly being TRBD1 (5 bases). The CDR3 is 14 amino acids. Trimming removed 6 bases from V and 0 bases from J, with 14 bases in between. Germline V gives CDR1 SQVTM, CDR2 ANQGSEA. DNA for the CDR3: TGCAGCGTCGTCTCCGGACACCTGAACACTGAAGCTTTCTTT. Amino acids: CSVVSGHLNTEAFF.

This clonotype was counted between two and nine times. This chain uses TRBV2 with TRBJ2-2; the D call may be TRBD1 or TRBD2 (6 bases each). Trimming stripped 8 bases from V and 3 bases from J, with 10 bases between. The germline CDR1 and CDR2 sequences are SNHLY and FYNNEI. The CDR3 is 13 amino acids. As DNA, the CDR3 is TGTGCCAGCCGGGGGCTCTACACCGGGGAGCTGTTTTTT. Amino acids: CASRGLYTGELFF.

Points on this clonotype: Just one base apart from a much larger clone, this may be a read error. This chain connects TRBV29-1 to TRBJ2-2, with 7 bases aligning to TRBD2. Trimming cost V 7 bases and J 9 bases; bases outside gene matches: 8. The V gene's germline CDR1 is SQVTM and CDR2 ANQGSEA. This CDR3 comprises 12 residues. The CDR3, as DNA: TGCAGCGGCGGGAGAGGGACCTGGGAGCTGTTTTTT. Its protein is CSGGRGTWELFF.

This chain joins TRBV11-2 and TRBJ2-3; 10 bases are a match to TRBD2. The CDR3 covers 17 residues. Germline lookup yields CDR1 SGHAT and CDR2 FQNNGV. Trimming cost V 1 base and J 3 bases; bases outside gene matches: 7. The CDR3 loop is CASSLVAQRGGTDTQYF. In nucleotides, the CDR3 is TGTGCCAGCAGCTTAGTCGCCCAGCGGGGGGGGACAGATACGCAGTATTTT.

Regarding this clonotype: This may come from a read error, since a much larger clone is one base off. The chain recombines TRBV7-8 with TRBJ2-2; D unresolved. The CDR3 has 15 amino acids. Per the germline V gene, CDR1 is SGHVS and CDR2 is FQNEAQ. CDR3 region: CARSLVPGSPGELFF. The CDR3 DNA is TGTGCCAGGAGCTTAGTGCCGGGTTCCCCCGGGGAGCTGTTTTTT.

This chain uses TRBV28 with TRBJ2-5; TRBD1 matches at 11 bases. CDR1 and CDR2 (germline): MDHEN, SYDVKM. V was pared by 6 bases and J by 1 base, with 7 bases of the junction left unmatched. The CDR3 loop spans 16 amino acids. CDR3 amino acids: CASSLGQGELQETQYF. DNA for the CDR3: TGTGCCAGCAGCCTGGGACAGGGGGAGCTCCAAGAGACCCAGTACTTC.